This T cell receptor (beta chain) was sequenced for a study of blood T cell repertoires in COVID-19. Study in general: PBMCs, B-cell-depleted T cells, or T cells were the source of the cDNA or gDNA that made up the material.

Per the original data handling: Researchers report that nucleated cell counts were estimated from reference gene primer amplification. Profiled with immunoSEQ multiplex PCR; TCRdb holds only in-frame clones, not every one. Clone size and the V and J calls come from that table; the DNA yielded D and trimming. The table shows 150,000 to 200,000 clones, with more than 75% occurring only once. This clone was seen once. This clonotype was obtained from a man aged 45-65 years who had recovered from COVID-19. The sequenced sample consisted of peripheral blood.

As DNA, the CDR3 is TGTGCCAGCAGTTTTTCTGACAGAAGTTACTACGAGCAGTACTTC. Translating gives CASSFSDRSYYEQYF. The V and J genes are TRBV28 and TRBJ2-7; the D gene is possibly TRBD1 (5 bases). Per germline, CDR1 MDHEN and CDR2 SYDVKM. Trimming took off 3 bases at V and 3 bases at J, with 15 bases between the two ends. CDR3 size: 15 residues.